This T cell receptor (beta chain) was found in a study of glioma-infiltrating T cells after dendritic cell vaccination. Study at large: The vaccine used monocyte-derived dendritic cells pulsed overnight with autologous tumor lysate.

Regarding time point: after dendritic cell vaccination, including at tumor progression/relapse. Selection required adequate fresh-frozen tumor tissue plus more than two years' survival data. PBMC were collected before vaccination, two weeks after the third vaccination, and at progression. The primer mix had 60 V beta and 13 J beta primers. Measured with immunoSEQ multiplex PCR; TCRdb has only the in-frame clones, and not every one. Of 100,000 or so clones in the sample, almost 90% are singletons; the top ten hold 2.5% to 3.5%. The CDR3 is 14 residues long. The ends lost 6 bases at V and 2 bases at J; junction bases unmatched: 6. CDR1 is LNHDA and CDR2 is SQIVND in the germline V gene (reference sequence).

The TCR comes from a human donor with glioblastoma. The material was blood, obtained after dendritic cell vaccination. This chain links TRBV19 with TRBJ2-7; 8 bases are a match to TRBD2. The CDR3 protein is CASRGAGGAYEQYF. DNA for the CDR3: TGTGCCAGTAGAGGGGCGGGAGGAGCCTACGAGCAGTACTTC.